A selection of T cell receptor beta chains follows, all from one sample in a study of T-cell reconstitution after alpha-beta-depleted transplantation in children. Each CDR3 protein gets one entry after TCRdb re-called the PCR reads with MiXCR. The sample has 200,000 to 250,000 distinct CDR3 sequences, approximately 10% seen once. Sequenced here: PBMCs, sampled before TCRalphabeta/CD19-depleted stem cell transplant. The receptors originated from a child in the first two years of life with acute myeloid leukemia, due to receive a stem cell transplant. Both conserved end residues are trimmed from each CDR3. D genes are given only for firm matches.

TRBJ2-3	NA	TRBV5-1	ASSPGPPTDTQY
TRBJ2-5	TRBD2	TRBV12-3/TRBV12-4	ASSLIGGAQY
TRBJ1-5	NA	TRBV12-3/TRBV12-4	ASSLAPAQQPQH
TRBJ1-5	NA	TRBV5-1	ASSLGGDNQPQH
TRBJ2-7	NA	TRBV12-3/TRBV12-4	ASSPGYEQY
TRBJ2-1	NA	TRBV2	ASSRGFYNEQF
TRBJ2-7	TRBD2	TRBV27	ATRTSGAYEQY
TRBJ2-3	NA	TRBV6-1	ASSELGSGPQY
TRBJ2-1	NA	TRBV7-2	ASSLSGVLNEQF
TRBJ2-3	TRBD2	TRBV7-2	ASSLGGLRGTQY
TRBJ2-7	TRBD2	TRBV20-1	SAPDGRLAGLSSYEQY
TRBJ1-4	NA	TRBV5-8	ASSFGGVGEKLF
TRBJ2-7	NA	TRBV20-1	SARAPLIPYEQY
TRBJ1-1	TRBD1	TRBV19	ASRQRDRESAF
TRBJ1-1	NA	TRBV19	ASSIRRANTEAF
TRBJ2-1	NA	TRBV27	ASSLNGKPWDRSYNEQF
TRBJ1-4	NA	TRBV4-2	ASSPNRGANEKLF
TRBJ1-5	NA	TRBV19	ASSIAGLGNQPQH
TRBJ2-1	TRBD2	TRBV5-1	ASSRSGRSYNEQF
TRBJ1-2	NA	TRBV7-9	ASSSPGGSYGYT
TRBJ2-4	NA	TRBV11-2	ASSAALAKNIQY
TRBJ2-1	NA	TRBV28	ASSILPLPEQF
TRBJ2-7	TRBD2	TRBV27	ASSFRTSGSYEQY
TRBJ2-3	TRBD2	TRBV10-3	AISRLAGFTDTQY
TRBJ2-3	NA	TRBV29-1	SVELVSTDTQY
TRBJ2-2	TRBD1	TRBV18	ASSRTGGSNTGELF
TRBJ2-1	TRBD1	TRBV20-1	SAKQGAIEQF
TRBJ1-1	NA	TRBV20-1	SARARAYEAF
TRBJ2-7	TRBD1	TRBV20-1	FWGGTGGRSYELY
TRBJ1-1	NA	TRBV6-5	ASSYRSMNTEAF
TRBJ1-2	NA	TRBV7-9	ASSLGGYP
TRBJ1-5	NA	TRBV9	ASSFGTGSNQPQH
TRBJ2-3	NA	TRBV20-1	SARPPPSTDTQY
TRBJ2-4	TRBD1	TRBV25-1	ASSRPHGQGDIQY
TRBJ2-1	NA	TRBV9	ASSVGASVYNEQF
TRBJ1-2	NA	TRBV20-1	SAREALGYT
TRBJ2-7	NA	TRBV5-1	ASSSPGPEQY
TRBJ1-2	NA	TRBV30	AWSLSYGYT
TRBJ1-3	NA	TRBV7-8	ASSHSPGPAGNTIY
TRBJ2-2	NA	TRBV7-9	ASSLGSGSNTGELF
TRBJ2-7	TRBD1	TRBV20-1	SAQGGPNSYEQY
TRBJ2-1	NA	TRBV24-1	ATSDFRGQF
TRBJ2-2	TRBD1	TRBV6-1	ASSEQGAGELF
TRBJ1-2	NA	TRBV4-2	AISPGVGYGYT
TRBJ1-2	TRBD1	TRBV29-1	SVEGQTATLSRDYGYT
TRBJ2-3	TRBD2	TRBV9	ASSVGVAGGTDTQY
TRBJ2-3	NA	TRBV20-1	SARSDLGTDTQY
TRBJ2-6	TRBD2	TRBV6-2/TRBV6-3	ASSWSSGSSGANVLT
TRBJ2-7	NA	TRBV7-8	ASSFRASSEQY
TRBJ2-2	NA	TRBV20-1	SARDRLANTGELF
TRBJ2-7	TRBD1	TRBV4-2	ASSQDRGREQY
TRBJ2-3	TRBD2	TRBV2	ASSLLAGGKNTQY
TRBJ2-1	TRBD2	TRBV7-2	ASSFILAEAYEQF
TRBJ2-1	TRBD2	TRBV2	ASSFTTSGSYNEQF
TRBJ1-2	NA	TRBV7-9	ASSFLKVNYGYT
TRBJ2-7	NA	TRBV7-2	ASSLSAEPYEQY
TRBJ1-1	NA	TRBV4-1	ASSHLTDGGAWGTEAF
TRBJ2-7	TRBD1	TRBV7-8	ASTGTGLNEQY